These T cell receptor beta chains were read from a single sample in a study of metastatic and nonmetastatic thyroid tumors. TCRdb redid the clone calls on the PCR reads using MiXCR. Found here are under 75,000 clones, roughly 18% of them singletons; the top ten hold around 13%. Specimen: blood. The receptors were gathered from a female donor with papillary thyroid cancer or a benign thyroid nodule (not recorded which). Some clones in this sample may be carry-over from other donors' samples. Both conserved end residues are part of each CDR3. A D gene is named only where the DNA matches it firmly. Clone size is given for some rows only: seen once, a few or many times, or a class if the clone is expanded.

v_gene,abundance,len,d_gene,j_gene,CDR3nt,CDR3aa
TRBV6-1,many,12,-,TRBJ1-5,TGTGCCAGCACCACGGGGGGTCAGCCCCAGCATTTT,CASTTGGQPQHF
TRBV11-1,-,16,-,TRBJ2-7,TGTGCCAGCAGCCTAGCCGGACAGAGAAGCTCCTACGAGCAGTACTTC,CASSLAGQRSSYEQYF
TRBV7-8,many,14,-,TRBJ1-1,TGTGCCAGCACCCTCCCGGGCCTGAACACTGAAGCTTTCTTT,CASTLPGLNTEAFF
TRBV7-9,-,15,-,TRBJ1-4,TGTGCCAGCAGCGTCGTGAACTGGGGCGGTGAAAAACTGTTTTTT,CASSVVNWGGEKLFF
TRBV27,many,14,TRBD1,TRBJ2-7,TGTGCCAGCAGCTACGACAGGGCTTATCACGAGCAGTACTTC,CASSYDRAYHEQYF
TRBV5-8,few,16,TRBD2,TRBJ2-5,TGTGCCAGCAGCTTGGGGACTAGGGGCGAGGCAGAGACCCAGTACTTC,CASSLGTRGEAETQYF
TRBV4-2,few,17,TRBD1,TRBJ2-1,TGTGCCAGCAGCCCCCAGCTGACAGGGGGGTGGGTTAATGAGCAGTTCTTC,CASSPQLTGGWVNEQFF
TRBV6-1,-,13,-,TRBJ2-5,TGTGCCAGCAGTCCACCCTGGGGAGAGACCCAGTACTTC,CASSPPWGETQYF
TRBV20-1,-,16,-,TRBJ1-5,TGCAGTGCTAGAGCTCTCACGACAGGTAGGGATCAGCCCCAGCATTTT,CSARALTTGRDQPQHF
TRBV24-1,many,16,-,TRBJ2-2,TGTGCCACCAGTGATTTGCGGAACAGCTACACCGGGGAGCTGTTTTTT,CATSDLRNSYTGELFF
TRBV6-5,-,17,-,TRBJ1-6,TGTGCCAGCAGTTACCGCGGACCGAGCTCCTATAATTCACCCCTCCACTTT,CASSYRGPSSYNSPLHF
TRBV11-3,-,15,TRBD1,TRBJ2-7,TGTGCCAGCAGCTCCGGGACAGGGGTCTCCTGCGAGCAGTACTTC,CASSSGTGVSCEQYF
TRBV28,many,19,TRBD2,TRBJ2-1,TGTGCCAGCAGTTCACCTTATCGGACTAGCGGGCCTTCCTACAATGAGCAGTTCTTC,CASSSPYRTSGPSYNEQFF
TRBV6-5,many,16,-,TRBJ2-1,TGTGCCAGCAGTTACGGTGGGTTTAGGGGCAACAATGAGCAGTTCTTC,CASSYGGFRGNNEQFF
TRBV14,many,13,TRBD1,TRBJ2-7,TGTGCCAGCAGCCATACAGGGGGTCACGAGCAGTACTTC,CASSHTGGHEQYF
TRBV20-1,-,17,TRBD2,TRBJ2-1,TGCAGTGCTAGCCCCGGACTAGCGGGCTTATTAGCCAATGAGCAGTTCTTC,CSASPGLAGLLANEQFF
TRBV10-2,many,12,TRBD1,TRBJ2-7,TGCGCCAGCGATAGGACAGGGAACGAGCAGTACTTC,CASDRTGNEQYF
TRBV4-2,many,15,-,TRBJ1-5,TGTGCCAGCAGCCAAGATTGGGGTAGAAGCCAGCCCCAGCATTTT,CASSQDWGRSQPQHF
TRBV3-1,many,13,-,TRBJ2-2,TGTGCCAGCAGCCAAAAGGGGACCGGGGAGCTGTTTTTT,CASSQKGTGELFF
TRBV30,-,12,-,TRBJ2-1,TGTGCCTGGAGCCCTTCCTACAATGAGCAGTTCTTC,CAWSPSYNEQFF
TRBV30,-,14,TRBD1,TRBJ1-4,TGTGCCTGGAGTGGTGGGACAGGGGTTGAAAAACTGTTTTTT,CAWSGGTGVEKLFF
TRBV13,many,14,-,TRBJ2-1,TGTGCCAGCAGCTTGGAAGTTACAATGAGCGGGCAGTTCTTC,CASSLEVTMSGQFF
TRBV20-1,-,13,-,TRBJ2-2,TGCAGTGCTAGATACTCCAACACCGGGGAGCTGTTTTTT,CSARYSNTGELFF
TRBV6-1,few,14,-,TRBJ2-3,TGTGCCAGCAAAGAAGGACTCGACACAGATACGCAGTATTTT,CASKEGLDTDTQYF
TRBV29-1,-,12,-,TRBJ2-7,TGCAGCGTTAGGGTGGGCCACTACGAGCAGTACTTC,CSVRVGHYEQYF
TRBV19,few,15,-,TRBJ1-1,TGTGCCAGTAGTATCCGGGGAAGAGGGAACACTGAAGCTTTCTTT,CASSIRGRGNTEAFF
TRBV6-1,-,13,-,TRBJ2-5,TGTGCCAGCAGTCCCCAGCCGGAAGAGACCCAGTACTTC,CASSPQPEETQYF
TRBV2,many,15,-,TRBJ2-7,TGTGCCAGCAGTGAATCTGGGACTCACCATTACGAGCAGTACTTC,CASSESGTHHYEQYF
TRBV5-5,-,15,TRBD2,TRBJ2-1,TGTGCCAGCAGCCCCGCACCGGGAGGGGCCTATGAGCAGTTCTTC,CASSPAPGGAYEQFF
TRBV30,many,15,-,TRBJ1-6,TGTGCCTGGTCACCTCGGGACCGCCGTAATTCACCCCTCCACTTT,CAWSPRDRRNSPLHF
TRBV13,-,12,-,TRBJ1-5,TGTGCCAGCATCTTACGGGGGGAGCCCCAGCGTTTT,CASILRGEPQRF
TRBV20-1,many,15,TRBD1,TRBJ2-3,TGCAGTGCTAGGGGAGGACAGGGGTACACAGATACGCAGTATTTT,CSARGGQGYTDTQYF
TRBV6-2/TRBV6-3,many,16,-,TRBJ2-7,TGTGCCAGCAGCCCCCTCGACGGCGGGACTCTTTACGAGCAGTACTTC,CASSPLDGGTLYEQYF
TRBV7-2,-,16,-,TRBJ1-4,TGTGCCAGCAGCTTAGGGTTGGGAGGTAGTAGTGAAAAACTGTTTTTT,CASSLGLGGSSEKLFF
TRBV11-2,-,16,TRBD2,TRBJ2-4,TGTGCCAGCAGCCCCCCGACTAGCGGGAGCTACAATGAACAGTACTTC,CASSPPTSGSYNEQYF
TRBV6-2/TRBV6-3,-,15,TRBD1,TRBJ1-1,TGTGCCAGCAGTTGGCAGGGGGCCGGGAACACTGAAGCTTTCTTT,CASSWQGAGNTEAFF
TRBV7-9,many,15,TRBD1,TRBJ1-2,TGTGCCAGCAGCCCGACAGGGGGCCCTAACTATGGCTACACCTTC,CASSPTGGPNYGYTF
TRBV29-1,many,11,-,TRBJ2-5,TGCAGCGTTGGATTCCAAGAGACCCAGTACTTC,CSVGFQETQYF
TRBV5-1,many,15,TRBD2,TRBJ2-2,TGCGCCAGCAGCCTGACTAGCGCGAACACCGGGGAGCTGTTTTTT,CASSLTSANTGELFF
TRBV7-8,many,12,TRBD1,TRBJ2-7,TGTGCCAGCAGCTCACAGGGGGCCGAGCAGTACTTC,CASSSQGAEQYF
TRBV28,few,14,-,TRBJ1-2,TGTGCCAGCAGTCCCTCTGACAGGACCCTGGGCTACACCTTC,CASSPSDRTLGYTF
TRBV11-1,many,18,-,TRBJ2-7,TGTGCCAGCAGACCCCCCCCTGCTAATAGGACAAACTCCTACGAGCAGTACTTC,CASRPPPANRTNSYEQYF
TRBV6-4,-,16,TRBD2,TRBJ2-3,TGTGCCAGCAGTGACTCGACTAGCGGGGGGGCAGATACGCAGTATTTT,CASSDSTSGGADTQYF
TRBV3-1,many,15,-,TRBJ2-2,TGTGCCAGCAGCCAAGTTCTACTGAACACCGGGGAGCTGTTTTTT,CASSQVLLNTGELFF
TRBV11-2,-,15,TRBD1,TRBJ2-7,TGTGCCAGCAGCCCCTGGGACAGGACCCGCTACGAGCAGTACTTC,CASSPWDRTRYEQYF
TRBV28,-,13,-,TRBJ2-4,TGTGCCAGCAGTTCTATACCCAAAAACATTCAGTACTTC,CASSSIPKNIQYF
TRBV3-1,many,16,TRBD1,TRBJ2-4,TGTGCCAGCAGCCTCCTGACAGGGCTGACCAAAAACATTCAGTACTTC,CASSLLTGLTKNIQYF
TRBV7-2,many,13,-,TRBJ1-2,TGTGCCAGCAGCTTATATGCGGGGGGTGGCTACACCTTC,CASSLYAGGGYTF
TRBV6-4,few,15,-,TRBJ2-3,TGTGCCAGCAGTGACGGGGGGGGCCCCACAGATACGCAGTATTTT,CASSDGGGPTDTQYF
TRBV2,once,16,-,TRBJ2-7,TGTGCCAGCAGTCCCCCAAGAGGGAAAGGGGAAAGCGAGCAGTACTTC,CASSPPRGKGESEQYF
TRBV19,many,14,-,TRBJ1-4,TGTGCCAGCGGCGGCCAGGGGATGAGCGAAAAACTGTTTTTT,CASGGQGMSEKLFF